One sample yielded the 9 T cell receptor beta chains listed below, sequenced in a study of beta chain features in type 1 diabetes. Whole-study results and caveats: Across all four CD4+ subsets, people with type 1 diabetes showed modestly shorter TCRB CDR3s.

The antigens these receptors bind are not known. The whole isolated RNA underwent reverse transcription, so sequencing captured expressed TCRB transcripts. Clones were read by immunoSEQ multiplex PCR, and TCRdb kept only the in-frame ones, dropping some. The table has roughly 340,000 clones, around 12% seen once. Material for sequencing was naive CD4+ T cells from blood. The receptors here all came from a young woman with type 1 diabetes.

The rearrangement links TRBV27 to TRBJ1-2; D is unclear. V lost 2 bases to trimming and J lost 6 bases, with 7 bases between them. Germline V gene data show CDR1 as MNHEY and CDR2 as SMNVEV (reference sequence). The CDR3 has 12 amino acids. CDR3 bases: TGTGCCAGCAGTTTAACTGGGCATGGCTACACCTTC. Protein sequence: CASSLTGHGYTF.

The sample holds a few counts of this clone. This chain uses TRBV5-1 with TRBJ1-2; 7 positions match TRBD1. This CDR3 has 13 residues. The germline V gene has CDR1 SGHRS and CDR2 YFSETQ. V trimming: 0 bases; J trimming: 7 bases; junction bases outside the gene matches: 3. The CDR3 DNA follows: TGCGCCAGCAGCTTGGAGGACAGGCCTGGCTACACCTTC. Its translation is CASSLEDRPGYTF.

The chain uses TRBV7-2 and TRBJ2-2; the D gene is possibly TRBD1 (5 bases). The CDR3 is made up of 15 amino acids. V lost 6 bases and J lost 1, with 12 bases in between. Germline V gene sequence: CDR1 SGHTA, CDR2 FQGNSA. CDR3 sequence reads: CASRPPGLNTGELFF. The DNA for the CDR3 is TGTGCCAGCAGGCCGCCAGGGCTGAACACCGGGGAGCTGTTTTTT.

This chain connects TRBV29-1 to TRBJ1-2; the D is unclear. Germline V gene data show CDR1 as SQVTM and CDR2 as ANQGSEA. Trimming removed 7 bases at V and 6 bases at J, with 18 bases between. The CDR3 loop spans 13 amino acids. CDR3 nucleotide sequence: TGCAGCGGTACGAGACGCGGGTTCGATGGCTACACCTTC. It codes for CSGTRRGFDGYTF.

There are a few counts of this clone. The chain uses TRBV7-9 and TRBJ2-3, with D perhaps TRBD1 (6 bases). V lost 4 bases, J lost 2 bases, and 10 bases lay in between. The V gene's germline CDR1 is SEHNR and CDR2 FQNEAQ (reference sequence). The CDR3 spans 14 residues. CDR3 region: CASSSGQSTDTQYF. In DNA, the CDR3 is TGTGCCAGCAGCTCAGGACAGTCCACAGATACGCAGTATTTT.

The chain combines TRBV5-1 with TRBJ2-1; D is uncertain. V was shortened by 0 bases and J by 9 bases, with 10 bases between the two germline ends. The CDR3 consists of 13 residues. The germline gives CDR1 SGHRS, CDR2 YFSETQ. CDR3 protein: CASSLDTVSEQFF. CDR3 DNA: TGCGCCAGCAGCTTGGATACCGTCAGTGAGCAGTTCTTC. The variable domain in full, completed from reference TRBV5-1 and TRBJ2-1, reads KAGVTQTPRYLIKTRGQQVTLSCSPISGHRSVSWYQQTPGQGLQFLFEYFSETQRNKGNFPGRFSGRQFSNSRSEMNVSTLELGDSALYLCASSLDTVSEQFFGPGTRLTVL.

This clone was seen only a few times. The chain carries TRBV7-2 and TRBJ1-5; a weak D match, TRBD1 (6 bases). Per the germline V gene, CDR1 is SGHTA and CDR2 is FQGNSA. The V end was cut by 5 bases, the J end by 5 bases, with 10 bases between. The CDR3 runs to 13 residues. This CDR3 reads CASSRQVDQPQHF. Here the CDR3 DNA reads TGTGCCAGCAGCCGACAGGTGGATCAGCCCCAGCATTTT.

This clone has just a few counts. The chain is built from TRBV30 and TRBJ2-1; TRBD1 matches at 7 bases. After removal of 1 base from V and 6 bases from J, the junction contained 3 bases not matched to a gene. Germline CDR1 and CDR2: GTSNPN and SVGIG (reference sequence). The length of the CDR3 is 13 residues. For the CDR3, the DNA is TGTGCCTGGAGTGGACAGGGTCCCAATGAGCAGTTCTTC. This sequence encodes CAWSGQGPNEQFF.

This clone was found a few times. This chain links TRBV6-4 with TRBJ2-6; no clear D. V gave up 2 bases and J gave up 0 bases, with 2 bases separating them. The CDR3 sequence is 14 residues long. Germline-derived CDR1 and CDR2 are MRHNA and SNTAGT. The CDR3 nucleotides are TGTGCCAGCAGTGACCTCTCTGGGGCCAACGTCCTGACTTTC. Translating it yields CASSDLSGANVLTF.